A few counts support the clone carrying this T cell receptor (beta chain). Its antigen is currently unknown. This sample stems from a study of blood T cells in healthy people across ages. Broader study findings: Naive CD4+ cell counts and diversity both ran higher in long-lived than in aged donors. Among T cells, TCR beta diversity per million cells dropped roughly linearly as age rose.

At least 7 million PBMCs were isolated per sample. The authors ran a second PCR of about 6 to 11 cycles using a sample-barcoded 5' primer and a J-beta primer mix. A single record per CDR3 protein comes from TCRdb applying MiXCR to the 5' RACE reads. The table has roughly 2 million distinct CDR3 sequences, 49% seen once. There are 17 residues in the CDR3. Trimming took 5 bases from V and 9 from J, leaving 28 bases between them. The germline V gene has CDR1 MNHNS and CDR2 SASEGT. The sample was blood. This chain uses TRBV6-1 with TRBJ1-2, with D perhaps TRBD1 (6 bases). The origin of this receptor is a woman aged 40-49 years in good health. For the CDR3, the DNA is TGTGCCAGCAGTCGCCTCGCAGGAGAGGGACAAACAAACAGCTACACCTTC. Its protein is CASSRLAGEGQTNSYTF.